A single sample is the source of the 21 T cell receptor beta chains below, sequenced in a study of OX40 agonist ivuxolimab in advanced cancers. Here immunoSEQ multiplex PCR was the method, and the copy in TCRdb shows in-frame clones only, minus some. The sample has tens of thousands of clones, 88% seen once; the top ten hold approximately 0.47%. The sample here was CD4+ or CD8+ T cells sorted from blood, taken in a trial of the OX40 agonist ivuxolimab. All receptors derive from an adult with an advanced solid tumor such as melanoma, head and neck, liver or kidney cancer.

CDR3 nucleotides: TGCAGCGTTTTGGGCGCAACTAATGAAAAACTGTTTTTT. Translation: CSVLGATNEKLFF. The V gene is TRBV29-1, the J gene TRBJ1-4; D gene unclear. The V and J ends lost 5 bases and 0 bases respectively, with 7 bases between them. The CDR3 contains 13 residues. Germline CDR1 is SQVTM and CDR2 is ANQGSEA. The full variable domain, completed using reference TRBV29-1 and TRBJ1-4, is SAVISQKPSRDICQRGTSLTIQCQVDSQVTMMFWYRQQPGQSLTLIATANQGSEATYESGFVIDKFPISRPNLTFSTLTVSNMSPEDSSIYLCSVLGATNEKLFFGSGTQLSVL.

J is TRBJ1-3 and V is TRBV5-1, with D perhaps TRBD1 (6 bases). The V end was cut by 0 bases, the J end by 0 bases, with 10 bases between. CDR3 length: 16 amino acids. CDR1 SGHRS and CDR2 YFSETQ come from the germline V gene. The CDR3 region is CASSLGGQHSGNTIYF. CDR3 coding DNA: TGCGCCAGCAGCTTGGGTGGACAGCACTCTGGAAACACCATATATTTT.

The chain couples TRBV28 to TRBJ1-2, with 7 bases aligning to TRBD1. The germline CDR1 and CDR2 sequences are MDHEN and SYDVKM. V was pared by 3 bases and J by 8 bases, with 9 bases of the junction left unmatched. This CDR3 has 14 amino acids. The CDR3 loop is CASSLLDRSGGYTF. For the CDR3, the DNA is TGTGCCAGCAGTTTGTTGGACAGGTCGGGAGGCTACACCTTC.

The genes are TRBV7-9 and TRBJ1-5, with 9 bases identical to TRBD1. The CDR3 contains 14 residues. Looked up from germline, CDR1 is SEHNR and CDR2 is FQNEAQ (reference sequence). Trimming cost V 5 bases and J 6 bases; bases outside gene matches: 5. The CDR3 region is CASSPGQGSQPQHF. The DNA for the CDR3 is TGTGCCAGCAGCCCCGGACAGGGGAGTCAGCCCCAGCATTTT.

The chain couples TRBV7-6 to TRBJ2-3; no firm D call. This CDR3 is built from 9 residues. Trimming stripped 4 bases from V and 12 bases from J, with 5 bases between. CDR1 SGHVS and CDR2 FNYEAQ come from the germline V gene. The CDR3 DNA follows: TGTGCCAGCAGCTCTCCCCAGTATTTT. Translated, it gives CASSSPQYF.

Turning to this clone: The sample contains more than one DNA sequence encoding this CDR3. V usage is TRBV9 and J usage is TRBJ2-5; TRBD1 matches 7 bases. The germline V gene has CDR1 SGDLS and CDR2 YYNGEE. The CDR3 is made up of 15 amino acids. V lost 0 bases, J lost 4 bases, and 6 bases stayed unmatched. In DNA, the CDR3 is TGTGCCAGCAGCGTAGGCTTGGCAGGGGGAGAGACCCAGTACTTC. It is translated as CASSVGLAGGETQYF.

The V call is TRBV9, the J call TRBJ1-3; D may be TRBD1 (5 bases). The germline gives CDR1 SGDLS, CDR2 YYNGEE. CDR3 size: 14 residues. V shed 4 bases and J shed 7 bases, with 15 bases lying between them. For the CDR3, the DNA is TGTGCCAGCAGCTCCACCCCAAAGGGGAACACCATATATTTT. This translates into CASSSTPKGNTIYF.

This clone was seen a handful of times. The chain employs TRBV6-1 and TRBJ1-2; D not certain. V was shortened by 8 bases and J by 4 bases, with 5 bases between the two germline ends. The CDR3 length is 10 residues. Germline lookup yields CDR1 MNHNS and CDR2 SASEGT. CDR3 coding DNA: TGTGCCAGCTCGAGCTATGGCTACACCTTC. It specifies CASSSYGYTF.

V gene TRBV6-5 combines with J gene TRBJ1-5; D possibly corresponds to TRBD1 (5 bases). The CDR3 totals 14 residues. Germline CDR1 MNHEY, CDR2 SVGAGI. Trimming pared 4 bases from V and 5 bases from J, leaving 12 bases between. CDR3 region: CASSFAGTDQPQHF. CDR3 nucleotide sequence: TGTGCCAGCAGTTTCGCAGGGACGGATCAGCCCCAGCATTTT.

This clone showed up just once. The chain combines TRBV4-3 with TRBJ1-2; D perhaps matches TRBD1 (6 bases). Germline-derived CDR1 and CDR2 are LGHNA and YSLEER. V was trimmed by 4 bases and J by 4 bases, leaving 22 bases between them. CDR3 length: 17 residues. CDR3 DNA sequence: TGCGCCAGCAGCCCGTCCCCACAGGGAGATAGGGTCTATGGCTACACCTTC. It encodes CASSPSPQGDRVYGYTF.

V usage is TRBV27 and J usage is TRBJ1-1; 7 bases line up with TRBD1. The CDR3 sequence is 15 residues long. CDR1 and CDR2 (germline): MNHEY, SMNVEV (reference sequence). V gave up 2 bases and J gave up 4 bases; unmatched junction bases: 7. The CDR3 loop is CASSLRAGGGTEAFF. CDR3 nucleotide sequence: TGTGCCAGCAGTTTAAGGGCAGGGGGAGGCACTGAAGCTTTCTTT.

This sequence joins TRBV29-1 and TRBJ2-5; the match to TRBD2 covers 12 bases. Germline V lookup: CDR1 SQVTM, CDR2 ANQGSEA. The CDR3 is 15 amino acids. After removal of 6 bases from V and 3 bases from J, the junction contained 8 bases not matched to a gene. For the CDR3, the DNA is TGCAGCGTCTCACTAGCGGGGGGCGGGGAAGAGACCCAGTACTTC. Encoded protein: CSVSLAGGGEETQYF.

The chain couples TRBV4-1 to TRBJ2-7, with unresolved D. Trimming shortened V by 4 bases and J by 1 base, and 14 bases separated the two germline ends. The CDR3 runs to 15 residues. Germline values: CDR1 MGHRA, CDR2 YSYEKL. The CDR3 is CASSRAFKESYEQYF. CDR3 in DNA: TGCGCCAGCAGCCGAGCCTTCAAGGAGTCCTACGAGCAGTACTTC.

The V and J genes are TRBV11-3 and TRBJ2-1; D is unclear. V was clipped by 2 bases and J by 7 bases, with 12 bases between them. Germline CDR1 is SGHNT and CDR2 is YENEEA. The CDR3 runs 14 residues. The CDR3 is CASSLFSLGNEQFF. CDR3 sequence (DNA): TGTGCCAGCAGCTTATTCTCTCTAGGAAATGAGCAGTTCTTC.

The chain employs TRBV10-3 and TRBJ1-2, with 10 bases matching TRBD1. The CDR3 totals 15 residues. Per germline, CDR1 ENHRY and CDR2 SYGVKD. With 6 bases clipped from V and 4 bases from J, the junction kept 8 bases outside the gene matches. CDR3 nucleotide sequence: TGTGCCATCAGAGGGGACAGGGGAGGTATCTATGGCTACACCTTC. Amino acids: CAIRGDRGGIYGYTF.

Only one count was recorded for this clone. The V and J genes are TRBV7-2 and TRBJ2-1; D gene uncertain. The CDR3 runs to 12 residues. The V gene lost 5 bases and the J gene lost 15 bases, with 17 bases spanning the gap. CDR1 is SGHTA and CDR2 is FQGNSA in the germline V gene. The CDR3 here is CASSLMVFSPFF. CDR3 in DNA: TGTGCCAGCAGCCTGATGGTATTCAGTCCGTTCTTC.

The gene calls are TRBV4-2 and TRBJ2-1, with 7 positions matching TRBD1. The J segment lost 4 bases and the V segment lost 0 bases, leaving 6 bases of the junction unmatched. CDR3 length: 16 residues. The V gene's germline CDR1 is LGHNA and CDR2 YNFKEQ. The CDR3: CASSQERGLGYNEQFF. CDR3 DNA sequence: TGTGCCAGCAGCCAAGAAAGGGGGCTAGGATACAATGAGCAGTTCTTC.

The chain carries TRBV6-1 and TRBJ2-2; no firm D call. CDR3 length: 14 amino acids. V was clipped by 1 base and J by 2 bases, with 5 bases between them. Germline assignment: CDR1 MNHNS and CDR2 SASEGT. The CDR3 spells CASSEETNTGELFF. In DNA, the CDR3 is TGTGCCAGCAGTGAAGAGACAAACACCGGGGAGCTGTTTTTT.

The V call is TRBV29-1, the J call TRBJ2-3, with D possibly being TRBD2 (7 bases). The CDR3 runs 14 residues. The ends were cut back, 6 bases at V and 5 bases at J, with 18 bases in the middle. Germline V CDR1 and CDR2: SQVTM, ANQGSEA. The DNA of the CDR3 is TGCAGCGTCCTCAGTGGGGGGGCCCAAGATACGCAGTATTTT. Amino acid sequence: CSVLSGGAQDTQYF.

This clone was detected only once. The V call is TRBV6-6, the J call TRBJ1-1; maybe TRBD1 (6 bases). With 0 bases removed from V and 0 bases from J, the gap between germline ends came to 8 bases. Germline loops: CDR1 MNHNY, CDR2 SVGAGI (reference sequence). The CDR3 is 15 residues long. CDR3 amino acids: CASSYSGTMNTEAFF. As DNA, the CDR3 is TGTGCCAGCAGTTACTCCGGGACAATGAACACTGAAGCTTTCTTT.

The genes are TRBV18 and TRBJ2-5; the match to TRBD1 covers 9 bases. In germline, CDR1 is KGHSH, CDR2 LQKENI. The J segment lost 3 bases and the V segment lost 3 bases, leaving 11 bases of the junction unmatched. The CDR3 length is 17 residues. The CDR3 region is CASSPYTGQGREETQYF. CDR3 coding DNA: TGTGCCAGCTCACCCTATACGGGACAGGGACGAGAAGAGACCCAGTACTTC.